The source of this T cell receptor beta chain is a study of CD8 T cells in Susac syndrome. cDNA came from about 0.5 to 1 ug RNA primed by random hexamers. MiXCR, applied by TCRdb to the immunoSEQ multiplex PCR reads, yields one record per CDR3 protein. The sample includes around 140,000 distinct CDR3 sequences, approximately 96% of them seen just once. J lost 3 bases, V lost 4 bases, and 8 bases had no gene match. CDR1 and CDR2 from the germline V gene are SGDLS and YYNGEE. The CDR3 has 16 residues. The study used treatment-naive patients who had stable or active relapsing-remitting disease as multiple sclerosis controls.

This receptor was identified in a human donor with multiple sclerosis. The chain couples TRBV9 to TRBJ2-1; 9 bases are shared with TRBD2. Sequencing was carried out using CD4+ T cells from PBMCs. The DNA for the CDR3 is TGTGCCAGCAGCTCCCCCGCTAGCGGGAACTACAATGAGCAGTTCTTC. It is translated as CASSSPASGNYNEQFF.